The rows below give T cell receptor beta chains drawn from one sample of a study of blood T cell repertoires in COVID-19. Repertoires were generated with immunoSEQ multiplex PCR, while TCRdb's copy carries only in-frame clones and drops some. The table includes roughly 60,000 clones, just under 95% detected once. Material: peripheral blood. Source of these receptors: a human donor in a cohort sampled during active COVID-19. The CDR3 runs from the conserved cysteine through the conserved F or W. The D gene is left open where the match is weak. Only some rows state a clone size, as once, few, many or a class for expanded clones.

once	TRBJ1-2	TRBD1	TRBV19	CASSSNLWGQGISGYTF	TGTGCCAGTAGTAGTAACCTGTGGGGACAGGGGATCTCTGGCTACACCTTC
NA	TRBJ2-1	NA	TRBV7-9	CASSLGAGKGEQFF	TGTGCCAGCAGCTTAGGGGCAGGGAAAGGTGAGCAGTTCTTC
NA	TRBJ2-7	NA	TRBV5-1	CASSFGVSSYEQYF	TGCGCCAGCAGCTTCGGAGTGAGCTCCTACGAGCAGTACTTC
NA	TRBJ2-5	TRBD2	TRBV6-2/TRBV6-3	CASSVAGAGEQETQYF	TGTGCCAGCAGTGTAGCGGGAGCGGGAGAACAAGAGACCCAGTACTTC
NA	TRBJ2-3	NA	TRBV14	CASSEVPNYRADTQYF	TGTGCCAGCAGCGAAGTTCCGAACTACCGGGCAGATACGCAGTATTTT
once	TRBJ2-3	NA	TRBV29-1	CSVGAGARYF	NA
once	TRBJ1-2	NA	TRBV6-5	CASSYSRRVEGYTF	TGTGCCAGCAGTTACTCGAGACGGGTAGAGGGCTACACCTTC
NA	TRBJ2-3	TRBD2	TRBV3-1/TRBV3-2	CASSPGSGGEENTDTQYF	TGTGCCAGCAGCCCGGGTAGCGGGGGGGAAGAAAACACAGATACGCAGTATTTT
NA	TRBJ1-1	NA	TRBV18	CASSRTGDTEAFF	TGTGCCAGCTCCCGGACCGGGGACACTGAAGCTTTCTTT
once	TRBJ1-2	TRBD1	TRBV19	CASSTGQVLNYGYTF	TGTGCCAGTAGCACGGGACAGGTACTGAACTATGGCTACACCTTC
NA	TRBJ2-7	NA	TRBV29-1	CSVGDWGAYEQYF	TGCAGCGTTGGGGACTGGGGGGCCTACGAGCAGTACTTC
NA	TRBJ2-1	TRBD2	TRBV7-6	CASSFLAGPYNEQFF	TGTGCCAGCAGCTTTCTAGCGGGCCCCTACAATGAGCAGTTCTTC
once	TRBJ2-3	TRBD1	TRBV19	CASRRDRGTDTQYF	TGTGCCAGTAGGAGGGACAGGGGGACAGATACGCAGTATTTT
NA	TRBJ1-2	TRBD1	TRBV6-5	CASTTDGTGVGGYTF	TGTGCCAGCACCACCGACGGGACAGGGGTGGGAGGCTACACCTTC
NA	TRBJ1-2	NA	TRBV6-6	CASSYRQGNGYTF	TGTGCCAGCAGTTACAGGCAGGGGAATGGCTACACCTTC